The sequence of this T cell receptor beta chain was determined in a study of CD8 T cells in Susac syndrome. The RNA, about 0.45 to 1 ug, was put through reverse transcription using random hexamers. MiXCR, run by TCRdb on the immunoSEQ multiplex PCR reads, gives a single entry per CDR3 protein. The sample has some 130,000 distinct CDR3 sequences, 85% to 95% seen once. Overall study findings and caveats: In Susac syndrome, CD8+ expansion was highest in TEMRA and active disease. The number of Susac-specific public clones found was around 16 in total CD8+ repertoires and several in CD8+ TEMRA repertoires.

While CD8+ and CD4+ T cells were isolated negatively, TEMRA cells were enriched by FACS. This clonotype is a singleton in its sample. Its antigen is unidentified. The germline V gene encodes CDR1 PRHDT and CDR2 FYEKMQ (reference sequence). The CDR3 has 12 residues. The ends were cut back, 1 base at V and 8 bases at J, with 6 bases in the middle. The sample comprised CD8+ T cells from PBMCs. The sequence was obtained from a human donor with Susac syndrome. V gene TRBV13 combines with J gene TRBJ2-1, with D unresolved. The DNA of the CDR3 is TGTGCCAGCAGCTTAGCCTCCTATGAGCAGTTCTTC. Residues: CASSLASYEQFF.